The sequence of this T cell receptor (beta chain) was determined in a study of T-cell reconstitution after alpha-beta-depleted transplantation in children. Germline values: CDR1 SGHTA, CDR2 FQGNSA. The CDR3 has 15 residues. V shed 2 bases, J shed 6 bases, and the junction held 7 bases outside the gene matches. A TCRbeta library incorporating unique molecular identifiers was prepared. From the PCR reads, TCRdb called clonotypes with MiXCR, one entry per CDR3 protein. The sample shows about 690,000 distinct CDR3 sequences, around 17% of them seen only once. This clonotype was observed at least ten times.

The chain joins TRBV7-2 to TRBJ2-3; 8 positions match TRBD2. The sequences come from PBMCs from the stem cell graft donor, collected from the stem cell graft. The origin of this receptor is a human donor who donated a stem cell graft to a child with acute myeloid leukemia. CDR3 region: CASSLTGGRVDTQYF. The CDR3, as DNA: TGTGCCAGCAGCTTAACGGGGGGGCGGGTCGATACGCAGTATTTT.